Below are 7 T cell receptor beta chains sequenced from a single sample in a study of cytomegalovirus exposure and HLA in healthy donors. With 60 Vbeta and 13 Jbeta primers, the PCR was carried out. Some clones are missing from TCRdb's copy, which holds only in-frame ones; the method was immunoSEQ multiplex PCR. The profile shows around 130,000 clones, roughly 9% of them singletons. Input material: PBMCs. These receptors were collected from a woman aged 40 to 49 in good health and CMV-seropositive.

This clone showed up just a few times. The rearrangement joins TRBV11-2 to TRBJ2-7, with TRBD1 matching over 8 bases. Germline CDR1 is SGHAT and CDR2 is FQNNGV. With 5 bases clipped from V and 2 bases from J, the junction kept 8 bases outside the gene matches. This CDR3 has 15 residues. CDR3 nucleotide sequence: TGTGCCAGCAGCACCGGACAGGGCCCCCCCTACGAGCAGTACTTC. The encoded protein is CASSTGQGPPYEQYF.

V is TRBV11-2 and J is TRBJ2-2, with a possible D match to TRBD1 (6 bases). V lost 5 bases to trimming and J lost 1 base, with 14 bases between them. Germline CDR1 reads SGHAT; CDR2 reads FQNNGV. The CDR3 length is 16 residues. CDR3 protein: CASSKTVGGNTGELFF. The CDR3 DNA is TGTGCCAGCAGCAAGACCGTAGGGGGGAACACCGGGGAGCTGTTTTTT. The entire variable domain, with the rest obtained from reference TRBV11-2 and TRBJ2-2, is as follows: EAGVAQSPRYKIIEKRQSVAFWCNPISGHATLYWYQQILGQGPKLLIQFQNNGVVDDSQLPKDRFSAERLKGVDSTLKIQPAKLEDSAVYLCASSKTVGGNTGELFFGEGSRLTVL.

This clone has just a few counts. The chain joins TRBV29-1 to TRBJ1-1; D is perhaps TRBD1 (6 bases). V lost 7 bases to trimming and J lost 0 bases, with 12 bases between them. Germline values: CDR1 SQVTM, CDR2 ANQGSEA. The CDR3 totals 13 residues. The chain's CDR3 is CSAEGQMNTEAFF. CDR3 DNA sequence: TGCAGCGCCGAAGGACAGATGAACACTGAAGCTTTCTTT.

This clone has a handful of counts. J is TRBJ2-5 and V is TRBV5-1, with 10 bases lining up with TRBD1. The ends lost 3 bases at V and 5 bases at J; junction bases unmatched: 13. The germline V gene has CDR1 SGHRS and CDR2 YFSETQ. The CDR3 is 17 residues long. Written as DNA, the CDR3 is TGCGCCAGCAGCTCGTCGGGCCGGACAGGGGGTAGGGAGACCCAGTACTTC. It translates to CASSSSGRTGGRETQYF.

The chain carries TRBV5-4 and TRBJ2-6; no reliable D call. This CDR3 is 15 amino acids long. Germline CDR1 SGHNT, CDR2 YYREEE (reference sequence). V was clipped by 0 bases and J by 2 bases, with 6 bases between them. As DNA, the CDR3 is TGTGCCAGCAGCTTGGCAGGTACTGGGGCCAACGTCCTGACTTTC. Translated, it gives CASSLAGTGANVLTF.

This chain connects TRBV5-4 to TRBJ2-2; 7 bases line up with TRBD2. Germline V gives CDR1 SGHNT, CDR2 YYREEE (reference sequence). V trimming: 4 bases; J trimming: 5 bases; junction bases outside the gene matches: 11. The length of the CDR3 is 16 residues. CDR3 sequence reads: CASSQRLATTTGELFF. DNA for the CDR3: TGTGCCAGCAGCCAAAGACTAGCCACTACGACCGGGGAGCTGTTTTTT.

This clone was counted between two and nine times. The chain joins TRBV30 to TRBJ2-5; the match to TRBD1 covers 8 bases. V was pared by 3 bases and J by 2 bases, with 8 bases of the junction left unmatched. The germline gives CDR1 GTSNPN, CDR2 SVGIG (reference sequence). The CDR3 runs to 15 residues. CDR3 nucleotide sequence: TGTGCCTGGAGCGGTAACAGGGGGTATCAAGAGACCCAGTACTTC. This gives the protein CAWSGNRGYQETQYF.